The T cell receptor beta chain under discussion was sequenced for a study of long-term antiretroviral therapy in people with HIV. Background on the study: Samples collected earliest predate the 2015 immediate-ART recommendation by about a decade.

Comments on this clone: Its antigen is unidentified.

Survey-level immunoSEQ v3.0 assays were run. Produced via immunoSEQ multiplex PCR; TCRdb's table is partial and in-frame only. The sample includes 10,000 to 14,000 clones, roughly 90% seen only once; the top ten take approximately 18%. Study-wide results and limits: Among HIV repertoires, CDR3 length ranges were narrower than those of controls. Blood was collected between 2004 and 2017, possibly under older ART regimens.

Every one of the participants with HIV received treatment in the United States. Sequences were derived from unsorted PBMCs, sampled 0.2 years before starting antiretroviral therapy. This receptor was identified in a woman between 40 and 55 years old with HIV.

The CDR3 nucleotides read TGCAGCGTTCTCGCGAGCTCCTACGAGCAGTACTTC. Translated: CSVLASSYEQYF. V and J are TRBV29-1 and TRBJ2-7, with D uncertain. With 5 bases removed from V and 0 bases from J, the gap between germline ends came to 8 bases. The CDR3 loop spans 12 amino acids. Germline values: CDR1 SQVTM, CDR2 ANQGSEA.